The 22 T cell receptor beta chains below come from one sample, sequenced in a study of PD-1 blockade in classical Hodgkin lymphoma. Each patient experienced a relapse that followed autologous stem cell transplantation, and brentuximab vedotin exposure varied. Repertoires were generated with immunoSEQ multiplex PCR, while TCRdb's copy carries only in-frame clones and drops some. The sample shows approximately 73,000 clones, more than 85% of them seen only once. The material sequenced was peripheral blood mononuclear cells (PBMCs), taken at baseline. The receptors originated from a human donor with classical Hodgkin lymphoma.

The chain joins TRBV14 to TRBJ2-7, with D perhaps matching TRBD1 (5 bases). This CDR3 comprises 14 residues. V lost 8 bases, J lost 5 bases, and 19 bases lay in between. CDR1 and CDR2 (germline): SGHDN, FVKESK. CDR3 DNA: TGTGCCAGCGGACAACGCGGTAATCAGGACGAGCAGTACTTC. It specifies CASGQRGNQDEQYF.

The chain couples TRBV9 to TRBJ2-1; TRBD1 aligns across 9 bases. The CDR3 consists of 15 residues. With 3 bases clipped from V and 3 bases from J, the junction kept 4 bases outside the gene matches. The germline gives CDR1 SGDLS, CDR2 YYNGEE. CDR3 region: CASSGRDRDYNEQFF. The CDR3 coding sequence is TGTGCCAGCAGCGGCCGGGACAGGGACTACAATGAGCAGTTCTTC.

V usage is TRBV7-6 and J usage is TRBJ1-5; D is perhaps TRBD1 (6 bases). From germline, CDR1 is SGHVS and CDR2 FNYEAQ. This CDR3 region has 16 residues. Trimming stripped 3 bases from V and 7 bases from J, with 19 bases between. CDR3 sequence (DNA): TGTGCCAGCAGCTTCGGGACACAGGATGAGCTGCAGCCCCAGCATTTT. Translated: CASSFGTQDELQPQHF. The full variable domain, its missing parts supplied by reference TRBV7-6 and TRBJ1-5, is GAGVSQSPRYKVTKRGQDVALRCDPISGHVSLYWYRQALGQGPEFLTYFNYEAQQDKSGLPNDRFSAERPEGSISTLTIQRTEQRDSAMYRCASSFGTQDELQPQHFGDGTRLSIL.

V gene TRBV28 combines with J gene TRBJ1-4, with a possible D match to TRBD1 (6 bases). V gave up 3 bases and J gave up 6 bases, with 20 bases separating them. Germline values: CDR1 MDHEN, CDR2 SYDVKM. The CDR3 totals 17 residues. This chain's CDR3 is CASSFRARQDRYEKLFF. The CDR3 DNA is TGTGCCAGCAGTTTCCGGGCTCGACAGGACAGATATGAAAAACTGTTTTTT.

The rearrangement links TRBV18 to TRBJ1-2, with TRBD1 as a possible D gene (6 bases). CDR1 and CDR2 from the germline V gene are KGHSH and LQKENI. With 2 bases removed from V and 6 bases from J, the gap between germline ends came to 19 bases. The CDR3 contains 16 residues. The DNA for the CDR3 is TGTGCCAGCTCACCAAAGACAGGTTCGACGAGAGATGGCTACACCTTC. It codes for CASSPKTGSTRDGYTF.

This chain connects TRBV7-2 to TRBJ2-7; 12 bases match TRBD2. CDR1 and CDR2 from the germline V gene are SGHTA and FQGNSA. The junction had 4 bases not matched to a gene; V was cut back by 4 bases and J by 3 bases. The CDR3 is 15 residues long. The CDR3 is CASSSGLAGLYEQYF. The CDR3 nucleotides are TGTGCCAGCAGCTCGGGACTAGCGGGTCTCTACGAGCAGTACTTC. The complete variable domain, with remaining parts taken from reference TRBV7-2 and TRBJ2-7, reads GAGVSQSPSNKVTEKGKDVELRCDPISGHTALYWYRQSLGQGLEFLIYFQGNSAPDKSGLPSDRFSAERTGGSVSTLTIQRTQQEDSAVYLCASSSGLAGLYEQYFGPGTRLTVT.

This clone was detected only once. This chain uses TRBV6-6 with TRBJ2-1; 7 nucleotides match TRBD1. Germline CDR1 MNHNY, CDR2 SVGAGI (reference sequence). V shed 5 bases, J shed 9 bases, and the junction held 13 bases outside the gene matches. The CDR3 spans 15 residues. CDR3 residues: CASSQGWGQIFEQFF. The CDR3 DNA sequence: TGTGCCAGCAGTCAAGGGTGGGGACAGATCTTTGAGCAGTTCTTC.

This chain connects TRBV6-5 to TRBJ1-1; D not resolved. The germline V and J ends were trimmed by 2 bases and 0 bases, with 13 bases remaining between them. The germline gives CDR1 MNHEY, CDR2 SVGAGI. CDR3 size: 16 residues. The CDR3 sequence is CASSYGYRLMNTEAFF. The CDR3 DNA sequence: TGTGCCAGCAGTTACGGGTACAGACTCATGAACACTGAAGCTTTCTTT.

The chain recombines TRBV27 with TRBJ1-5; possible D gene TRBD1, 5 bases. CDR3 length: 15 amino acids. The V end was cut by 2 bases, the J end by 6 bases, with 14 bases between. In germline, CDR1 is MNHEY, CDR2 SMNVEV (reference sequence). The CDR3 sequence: CASSLLGPNSQPQHF. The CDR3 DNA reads TGTGCCAGCAGTTTACTGGGGCCGAATAGTCAGCCCCAGCATTTT.

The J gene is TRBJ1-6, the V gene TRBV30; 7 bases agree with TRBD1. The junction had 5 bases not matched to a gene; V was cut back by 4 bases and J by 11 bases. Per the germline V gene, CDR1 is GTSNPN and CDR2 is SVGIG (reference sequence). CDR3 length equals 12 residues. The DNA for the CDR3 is TGTGCCTGGACGACAGGGAGGGCACCCCTCCACTTT. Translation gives CAWTTGRAPLHF.

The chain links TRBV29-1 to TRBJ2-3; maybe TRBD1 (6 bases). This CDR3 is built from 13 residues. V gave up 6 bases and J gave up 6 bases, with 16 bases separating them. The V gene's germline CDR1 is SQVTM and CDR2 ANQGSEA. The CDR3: CSVDSRVADTQYF. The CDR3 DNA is TGCAGCGTGGACAGTAGGGTGGCGGATACGCAGTATTTT.

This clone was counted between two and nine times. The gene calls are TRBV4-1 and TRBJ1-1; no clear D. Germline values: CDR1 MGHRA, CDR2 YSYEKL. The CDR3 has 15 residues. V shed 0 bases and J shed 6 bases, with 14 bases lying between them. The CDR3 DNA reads TGCGCCAGCAGCCAAGAACGGGATAGATCGGCTGAAGCTTTCTTT. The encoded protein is CASSQERDRSAEAFF.

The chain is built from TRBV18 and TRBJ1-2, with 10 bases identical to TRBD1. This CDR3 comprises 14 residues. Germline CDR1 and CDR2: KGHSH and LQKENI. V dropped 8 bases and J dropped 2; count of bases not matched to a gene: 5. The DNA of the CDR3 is TGTGCCAGCACCGAGGACAGGGGGAACTATGGCTACACCTTC. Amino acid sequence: CASTEDRGNYGYTF.

The CDR3 nucleotides read TGTGCCAGCAGCTTAGAGCTTGCGGGTAAGCAGTTCTTC. Translating gives CASSLELAGKQFF. The chain uses TRBV13 and TRBJ2-1, with D possibly TRBD2 on 5 matching bases. V lost 1 base, J lost 11 bases, and 12 bases lay in between. The CDR3 runs to 13 residues. The V gene's germline CDR1 is PRHDT and CDR2 FYEKMQ (reference sequence).

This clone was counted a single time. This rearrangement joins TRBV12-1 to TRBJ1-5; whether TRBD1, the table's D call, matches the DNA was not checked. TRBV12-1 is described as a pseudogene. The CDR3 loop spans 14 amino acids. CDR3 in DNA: TGTGCCAGCAGCTTACTGGGGACAGATCAGCCCCAGCATTTT. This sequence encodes CASSLLGTDQPQHF.

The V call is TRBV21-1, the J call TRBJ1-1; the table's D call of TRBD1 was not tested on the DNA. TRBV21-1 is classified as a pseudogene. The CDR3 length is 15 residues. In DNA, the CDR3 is TGTGCCAGCAGGATCGCTTACACAATTCGCACTGAAGCTTTCTTT. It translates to CASRIAYTIRTEAFF.

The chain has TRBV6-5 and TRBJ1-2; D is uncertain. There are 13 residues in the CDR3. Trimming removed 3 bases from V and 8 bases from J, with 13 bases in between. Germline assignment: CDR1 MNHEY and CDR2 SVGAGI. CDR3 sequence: CASSYNELDGYTF. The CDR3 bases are TGTGCCAGCAGTTATAATGAGTTAGACGGCTACACCTTC.

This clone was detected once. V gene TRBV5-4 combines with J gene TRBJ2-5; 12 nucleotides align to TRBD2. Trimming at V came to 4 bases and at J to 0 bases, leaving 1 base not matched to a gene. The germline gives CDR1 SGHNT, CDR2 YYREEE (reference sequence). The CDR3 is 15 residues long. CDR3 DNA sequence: TGTGCCAGCAGCAGGACTAGCGGGAACCAAGAGACCCAGTACTTC. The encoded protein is CASSRTSGNQETQYF.

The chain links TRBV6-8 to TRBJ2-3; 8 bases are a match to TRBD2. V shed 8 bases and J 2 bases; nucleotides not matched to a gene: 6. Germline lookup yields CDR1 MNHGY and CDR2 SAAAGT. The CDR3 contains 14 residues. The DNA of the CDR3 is TGTGCCAGCCCCCTTAGCGGGGCCACAGATACGCAGTATTTT. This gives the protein CASPLSGATDTQYF.

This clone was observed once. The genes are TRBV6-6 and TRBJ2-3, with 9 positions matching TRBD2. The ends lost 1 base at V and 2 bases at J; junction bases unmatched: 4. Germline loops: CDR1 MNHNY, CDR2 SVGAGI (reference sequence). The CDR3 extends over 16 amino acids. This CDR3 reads CASSYWREGSTDTQYF. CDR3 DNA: TGTGCCAGCAGTTACTGGCGGGAGGGCTCCACAGATACGCAGTATTTT.

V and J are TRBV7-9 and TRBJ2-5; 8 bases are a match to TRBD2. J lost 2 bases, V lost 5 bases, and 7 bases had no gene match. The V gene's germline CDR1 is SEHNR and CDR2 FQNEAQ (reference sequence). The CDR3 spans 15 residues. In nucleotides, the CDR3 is TGTGCCAGCAGCCCAGCCGGGACTAGGCAAGAGACCCAGTACTTC. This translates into CASSPAGTRQETQYF. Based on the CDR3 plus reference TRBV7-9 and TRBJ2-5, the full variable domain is DTGVSQNPRHKITKRGQNVTFRCDPISEHNRLYWYRQTLGQGPEFLTYFQNEAQLEKSRLLSDRFSAERPKGSFSTLEIQRTEQGDSAMYLCASSPAGTRQETQYFGPGTRLLVL.

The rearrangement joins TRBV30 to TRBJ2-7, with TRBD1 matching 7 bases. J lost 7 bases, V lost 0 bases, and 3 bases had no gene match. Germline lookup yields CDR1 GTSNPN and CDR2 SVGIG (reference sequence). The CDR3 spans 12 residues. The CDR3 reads CAWSVLGQEQYF. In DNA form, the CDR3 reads TGTGCCTGGAGTGTACTGGGACAGGAGCAGTACTTC.